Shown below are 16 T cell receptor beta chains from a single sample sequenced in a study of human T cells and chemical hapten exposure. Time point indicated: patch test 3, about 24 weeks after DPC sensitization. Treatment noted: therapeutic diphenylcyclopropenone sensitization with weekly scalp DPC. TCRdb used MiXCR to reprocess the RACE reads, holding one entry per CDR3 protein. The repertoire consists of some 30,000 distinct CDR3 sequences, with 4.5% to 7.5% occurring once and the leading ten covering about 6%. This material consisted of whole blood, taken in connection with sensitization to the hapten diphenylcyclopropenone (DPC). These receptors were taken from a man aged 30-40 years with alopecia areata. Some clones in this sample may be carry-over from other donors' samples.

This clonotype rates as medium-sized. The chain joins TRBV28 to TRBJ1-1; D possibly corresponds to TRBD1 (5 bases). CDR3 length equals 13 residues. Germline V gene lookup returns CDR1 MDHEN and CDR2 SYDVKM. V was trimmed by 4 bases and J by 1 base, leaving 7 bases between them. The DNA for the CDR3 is TGTGCCAGCAGTTCTACAGGGAACACTGAAGCTTTCTTT. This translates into CASSSTGNTEAFF. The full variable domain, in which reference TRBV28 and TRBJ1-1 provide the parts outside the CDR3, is DVKVTQSSRYLVKRTGEKVFLECVQDMDHENMFWYRQDPGLGLRLIYFSYDVKMKEKGDIPEGYSVSREKKERFSLILESASTNQTSMYLCASSSTGNTEAFFGQGTRLTVV.

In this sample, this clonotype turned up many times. CDR3 sequence: CASSQEGTAHYGYTF. The CDR3 nucleotides are TGCGCCAGCAGCCAAGAGGGAACAGCACACTATGGCTACACCTTC. This chain uses TRBV4-3 with TRBJ1-2; the D is unclear. V was trimmed by 0 bases and J by 3 bases, leaving 11 bases between them. The germline V gene encodes CDR1 LGHNA and CDR2 YSLEER. The CDR3 spans 15 residues.

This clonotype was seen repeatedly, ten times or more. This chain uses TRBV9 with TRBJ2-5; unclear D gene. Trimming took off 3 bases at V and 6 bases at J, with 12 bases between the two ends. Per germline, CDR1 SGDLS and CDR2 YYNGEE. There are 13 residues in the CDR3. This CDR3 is CASSGWASKTQYF. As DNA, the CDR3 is TGTGCCAGCAGCGGGTGGGCCTCCAAGACCCAGTACTTC.

CDR3 sequence: CASSPAGFGEQYF. The DNA of the CDR3 is TGTGCCAGCTCACCCGCAGGGTTTGGCGAGCAGTACTTC. The chain links TRBV18 to TRBJ2-7, with D possibly being TRBD1 (5 bases). V lost 3 bases and J lost 6, with 12 bases in between. Germline V gene lookup returns CDR1 KGHSH and CDR2 LQKENI. This CDR3 is built from 13 residues.

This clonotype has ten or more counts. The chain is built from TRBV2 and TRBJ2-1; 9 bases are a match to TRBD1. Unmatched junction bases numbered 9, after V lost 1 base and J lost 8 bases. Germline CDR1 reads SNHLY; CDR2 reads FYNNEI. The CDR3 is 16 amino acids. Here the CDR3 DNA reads TGTGCCAGCAGTGAAGTGGAGACAGGGGGGTCGGATGAGCAGTTCTTC. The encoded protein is CASSEVETGGSDEQFF.

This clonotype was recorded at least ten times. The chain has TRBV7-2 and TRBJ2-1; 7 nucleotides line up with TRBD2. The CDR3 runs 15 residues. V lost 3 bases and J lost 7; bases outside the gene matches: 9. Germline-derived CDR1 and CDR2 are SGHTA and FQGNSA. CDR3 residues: CASSFPSGSGNEQFF. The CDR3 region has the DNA TGTGCCAGCAGCTTCCCCAGCGGTAGCGGGAATGAGCAGTTCTTC.

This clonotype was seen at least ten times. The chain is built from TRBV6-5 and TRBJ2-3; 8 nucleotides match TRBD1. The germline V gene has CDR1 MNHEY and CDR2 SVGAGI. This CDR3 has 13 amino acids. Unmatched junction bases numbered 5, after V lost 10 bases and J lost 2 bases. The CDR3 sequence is CATGDRSTDTQYF. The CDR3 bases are TGTGCCACTGGGGACAGGTCCACAGATACGCAGTATTTT.

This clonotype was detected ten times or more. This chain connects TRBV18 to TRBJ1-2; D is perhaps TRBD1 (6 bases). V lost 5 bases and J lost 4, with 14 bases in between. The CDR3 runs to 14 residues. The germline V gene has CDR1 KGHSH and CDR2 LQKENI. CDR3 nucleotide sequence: TGTGCCAGCTCAGCGAGGGGGGATGTCTATGGCTACACCTTC. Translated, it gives CASSARGDVYGYTF.

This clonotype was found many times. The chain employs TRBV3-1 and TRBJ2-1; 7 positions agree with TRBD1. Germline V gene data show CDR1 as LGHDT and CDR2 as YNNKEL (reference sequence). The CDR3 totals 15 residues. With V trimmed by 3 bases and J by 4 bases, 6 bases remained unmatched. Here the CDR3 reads CASSHSGQAYNEQFF. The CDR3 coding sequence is TGTGCCAGCAGCCATTCCGGACAGGCGTACAATGAGCAGTTCTTC.

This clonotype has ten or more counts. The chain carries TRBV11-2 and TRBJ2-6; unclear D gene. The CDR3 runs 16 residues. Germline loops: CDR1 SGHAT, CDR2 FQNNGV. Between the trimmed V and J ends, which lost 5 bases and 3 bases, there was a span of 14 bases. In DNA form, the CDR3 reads TGTGCCAGCAGCCCAACTGGGCTAGTTGGGGCCAACGTCCTGACTTTC. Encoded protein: CASSPTGLVGANVLTF.

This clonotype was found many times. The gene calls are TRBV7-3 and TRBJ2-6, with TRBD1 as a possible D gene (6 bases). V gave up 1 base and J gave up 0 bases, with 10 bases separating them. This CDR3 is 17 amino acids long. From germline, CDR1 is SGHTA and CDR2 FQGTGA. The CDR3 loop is CASSLMGQPSGANVLTF. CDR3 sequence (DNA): TGTGCCAGCAGCTTAATGGGACAACCCTCTGGGGCCAACGTCCTGACTTTC.

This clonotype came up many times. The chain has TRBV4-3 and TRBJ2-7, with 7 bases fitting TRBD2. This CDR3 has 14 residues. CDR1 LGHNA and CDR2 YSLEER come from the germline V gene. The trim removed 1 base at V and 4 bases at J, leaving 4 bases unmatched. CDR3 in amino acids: CASSQVAGLYEQYF. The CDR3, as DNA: TGCGCCAGCAGCCAAGTCGCGGGACTATACGAGCAGTACTTC.

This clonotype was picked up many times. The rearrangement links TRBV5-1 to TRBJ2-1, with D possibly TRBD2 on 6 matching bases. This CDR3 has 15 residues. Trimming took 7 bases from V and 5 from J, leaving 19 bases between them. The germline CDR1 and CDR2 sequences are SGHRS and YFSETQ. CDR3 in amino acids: CASHPLAGNNNEQFF. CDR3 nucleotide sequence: TGCGCCAGCCACCCGCTTGCGGGGAACAACAATGAGCAGTTCTTC.

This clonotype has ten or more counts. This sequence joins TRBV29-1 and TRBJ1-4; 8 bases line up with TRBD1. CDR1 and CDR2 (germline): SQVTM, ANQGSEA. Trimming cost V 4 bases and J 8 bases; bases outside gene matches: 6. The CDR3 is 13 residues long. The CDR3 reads CSVGTGTGEKLFF. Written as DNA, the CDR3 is TGCAGCGTTGGGACGGGGACAGGCGAAAAACTGTTTTTT.

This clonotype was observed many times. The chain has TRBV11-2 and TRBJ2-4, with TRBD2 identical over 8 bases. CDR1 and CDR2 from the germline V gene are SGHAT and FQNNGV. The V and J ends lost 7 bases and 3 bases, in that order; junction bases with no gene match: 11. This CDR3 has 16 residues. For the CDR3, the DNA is TGTGCCAGCACCACACGGGAGGGCCGCGGCAAAAACATTCAGTACTTC. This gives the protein CASTTREGRGKNIQYF.

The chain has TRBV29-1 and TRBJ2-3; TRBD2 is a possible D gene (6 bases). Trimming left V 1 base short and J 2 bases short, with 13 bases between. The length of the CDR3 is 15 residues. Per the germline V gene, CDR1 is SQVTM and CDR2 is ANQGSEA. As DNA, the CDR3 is TGCAGCGTTGAAGCGCCGGGACTCTTCACAGATACGCAGTATTTT. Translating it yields CSVEAPGLFTDTQYF.